This T cell receptor beta chain was captured by sequencing in a study of early T cells in non-severe SARS-CoV-2 infection. This clonotype was observed many times. Its matching antigen is unknown. CDR1 MGHRA and CDR2 YSYEKL come from the germline V gene. Between the trimmed V and J ends, which lost 3 bases and 6 bases, there was a span of 12 bases. This CDR3 region has 14 residues. Each cDNA molecule carried a unique molecular identifier. Each CDR3 protein gets one entry after TCRdb re-called the 5' RACE reads with MiXCR. The sample has fewer than 65,000 distinct CDR3 sequences, about 12% seen once. The study, taken as a whole, reports: Reliance on VDJdb matching favored anti-spike CD8 responses; private and CD4 specificities were missed.

J is TRBJ2-1 and V is TRBV4-1; D is possibly TRBD2 (6 bases). The sample taken for sequencing was whole blood. The source is an adult who was a healthcare worker with PCR-confirmed SARS-CoV-2 infection or an uninfected control (not recorded which). CDR3 amino acids: CASSHRLGPNEQFF. The CDR3, as DNA: TGCGCCAGCAGCCACCGACTAGGGCCCAATGAGCAGTTCTTC.